This T cell receptor beta chain originates from a study of blood T cell repertoires in COVID-19. Study details: Italy, Spain and the United States were the sources of the convalescent and acute COVID-19 samples. T cells, B-cell-depleted T cells, or PBMCs provided the cDNA or gDNA that served as material.

The germline CDR1 and CDR2 sequences are SGHVS and FQNEAQ. Trimming shortened V by 5 bases and J by 7 bases, and 12 bases separated the two germline ends. CDR3 size: 12 residues. Original methodology: Nucleated cell counts were estimated from reference gene primer amplification. Profiling relied on immunoSEQ multiplex PCR, and the TCRdb table lists in-frame clones only, not all of them. D and trimming were read from the DNA, whereas the V and J calls and clone size are those reported in that table. The table includes 100,000 to 150,000 clones, almost 70% detected once. The chain has TRBV7-8 and TRBJ2-7, with D maybe TRBD1 (5 bases). This TCR derives from an older woman with acute or convalescent COVID-19. The sample comprised peripheral blood. CDR3 DNA: TGTGCCAGCAGCCGCAGGGTGGGGGAGCAGTACTTC. This encodes CASSRRVGEQYF.